A selection of T cell receptor beta chains follows, all from one sample in a study of regulatory T cells in long-lasting Graves disease. TCRdb reprocessed the multiplex PCR reads with MiXCR, giving one entry per CDR3 protein. Among 400,000 to 500,000 distinct CDR3 sequences, around 20% were seen once, and the ten largest hold approximately 8%. This sample comprised peripheral blood mononuclear cells (PBMCs), obtained when the disease was refractory, from a patient treated with antithyroid drugs. The receptors shown here come from a female donor with Graves disease. Each CDR3 is given with its conserved first and last residue. D genes are given only for firm matches. The size field is filled for only some rows; it gives once, few, many or a size class.

j_call,v_call,clone_size,d_call,cdr3_nt,cdr3_aa
TRBJ1-6,TRBV6-1,many,TRBD1,TGTGCCAGCAGGCGGACAGGGGATTATTCACCCCTCCACTTT,CASRRTGDYSPLHF
TRBJ2-5,TRBV3-1,many,TRBD2,TGTGCCAGCAGCCAGGGTCTACGGGAGGGCCGGGAGACCCAGTACTTC,CASSQGLREGRETQYF
TRBJ2-1,TRBV6-1,NA,TRBD1,TGTGCCAGCATCTGGGGGAGGGGACAGGGGAATGAGCAGTTCTTC,CASIWGRGQGNEQFF
TRBJ1-2,TRBV9,once,TRBD1,TGTGCCAGCAGCGTAGGACAGGGCTACTATGACTACACCTTC,CASSVGQGYYDYTF
TRBJ2-7,TRBV12-3/TRBV12-4,many,NA,TGTGCCAGCAGTTTCTTACCCTACGAGCAGTACTTC,CASSFLPYEQYF
TRBJ1-5,TRBV12-3/TRBV12-4,few,NA,TGTGCCAGCAGTATACAGAATCATAATAGCAATCAGCCCCAGCATTTT,CASSIQNHNSNQPQHF
TRBJ1-3,TRBV15,NA,NA,TGTGCCACCAGCAGAGAACCAGCGTCTGGAAACACCATATATTTT,CATSREPASGNTIYF
TRBJ2-7,TRBV6-1,many,NA,TGTGCCAGCAGTCGCGGGCTAAGCCCCGCGGGCGAGCAGTACTTC,CASSRGLSPAGEQYF
TRBJ2-7,TRBV7-9,NA,TRBD2,TGTGCCAGCAGCCAAACTAGCGCCAAGGGAGGAAGGTACCACTACGAGCAGTACTTC,CASSQTSAKGGRYHYEQYF
TRBJ2-7,TRBV4-1,NA,NA,TGCGCCAGCAGCCAAGATAGCGGCGAGCAGTACTTC,CASSQDSGEQYF
TRBJ1-5,TRBV27,NA,NA,TGTCCAGGCGGACGTGGGACCCCCTTTGGGCCCCAGCATTTT,CPGGRGTPFGPQHF
TRBJ1-1,TRBV5-5,many,NA,TGTGCCAGCAGCCCGTCAGTTAGGGGGAACACTGAAGCTTTCTTT,CASSPSVRGNTEAFF
TRBJ2-5,TRBV11-1,NA,NA,TGTGCCAGCAGCTTAGCCAACCTGGAAGAGACCCAGTACTTC,CASSLANLEETQYF
TRBJ2-7,TRBV30,few,NA,TGTGCCTGGAGCGAAGTGGATAACTACGAGCAGTACTTC,CAWSEVDNYEQYF
TRBJ1-2,TRBV28,many,NA,TGTGCCAGCAGCATTGGGAGCCCCTATGGCTACACCTTC,CASSIGSPYGYTF
TRBJ1-1,TRBV7-6,many,NA,TGTGCCAGCAGCTTAGCGTTGGACAGCACTGAAGCTTTCTTT,CASSLALDSTEAFF
TRBJ2-4,TRBV12-3/TRBV12-4,few,NA,TGTGCCAGCAGCCGTAGGACCGGTCTAGCCAAAAACATTCAGTACTTC,CASSRRTGLAKNIQYF
TRBJ1-5,TRBV28,many,TRBD1,TGTGCCAGCAGTCCCTCCGGGACAGGGGGCGGACAGCCCCAGCATTTT,CASSPSGTGGGQPQHF